These T cell receptor beta chains were read from a single sample in a study of cytomegalovirus exposure and HLA in healthy donors. Data came from immunoSEQ multiplex PCR; TCRdb stores just in-frame clones and leaves some out. The sample yields around 99,000 clones, 73% seen once. The specimen sequenced was PBMCs. The receptors stem from a man aged 35 to 55 in good health and CMV-seronegative. The CDR3 runs from the conserved cysteine through the conserved F or W. The order of the fields is V gene, J gene, CDR3 protein.

TRBV2,TRBJ2-7,CASRVTGVNEQYF
TRBV14,TRBJ1-1,CASSQARGGWTEAFF
TRBV4-3,TRBJ2-1,CASSAILSGGAYNEQFF
TRBV5-4,TRBJ1-2,CASSSQNNYGYTF
TRBV4-3,TRBJ1-4,CASSPRDRGNEKLFF
TRBV7-2,TRBJ2-2,CASSSSALNTGELFF
TRBV4-1,TRBJ2-3,CASSQDGSGGPVDTQYF
TRBV6-6,TRBJ2-7,CASSYSRAGGSNEQYF
TRBV28,TRBJ2-1,CASGRRLRSSYNEQFF
TRBV6-5,TRBJ2-3,CASSPARDTQYF
TRBV4-2,TRBJ1-3,CASSQEGTASGNTIYF
TRBV7-2,TRBJ2-1,CASSLTRLAGGNEQFF
TRBV5-1,TRBJ2-1,CASSPMGGGKDEQFF
TRBV13,TRBJ2-7,CASSLVGQGLYEQYF
TRBV7-2,TRBJ1-6,CASRLVVLQAIGSPLHF
TRBV7-9,TRBJ2-3,CASRTEHTDTQYF
TRBV5-1,TRBJ1-1,CASSQPGTEAFF
TRBV11-3,TRBJ2-2,CASSQGPPTGELFF
TRBV15,TRBJ1-5,CATSPGSNQPQHF
TRBV7-2,TRBJ1-1,CASSREGQGDTEAFF
TRBV27,TRBJ2-6,CASSLWGGGSGANVLTF
TRBV5-5,TRBJ1-6,CASSFRTDNSPLHF
TRBV27,TRBJ1-2,CASSLVRGRNGYPF
TRBV7-2,TRBJ1-2,CASSLGVGGEGYTF
TRBV27,TRBJ1-1,CASSSGTWRDTEAFF
TRBV25-1,TRBJ2-2,CASSESRGGGRRTGELFF
TRBV5-1,TRBJ2-2,CASRGRVGTGELFF
TRBV13,TRBJ1-1,CASSLGDLGNTEAFF
TRBV6-5,TRBJ2-3,CASKGQGVPDTQYF
TRBV5-4,TRBJ1-2,CASSSSPTGTYGYTF
TRBV27,TRBJ2-1,CASSWGPHNEQFF
TRBV28,TRBJ1-1,CASSLGRGRGNTEAFF
TRBV5-4,TRBJ1-1,CASSLAAGVREAFF
TRBV7-2,TRBJ2-7,CASSLFDSDLEEQYF
TRBV2,TRBJ2-1,CASSKDRGPQFF
TRBV2,TRBJ1-6,CASTAGVNSPLHF
TRBV2,TRBJ1-4,CASSLGQGKLFF
TRBV6-1,TRBJ2-7,CASSERPGGAYEQYF
TRBV27,TRBJ1-1,CASSSTVNTEAFF
TRBV27,TRBJ2-3,CASSPNPGLITDTQYF
TRBV19,TRBJ2-7,CASSIQQGSYEQYF
TRBV7-2,TRBJ2-7,CASSSRRASGLSSYEQYF
TRBV5-5,TRBJ1-6,CASRPDRLNNSPLHF
TRBV19,TRBJ2-5,CASGFGGGQETQYF
TRBV27,TRBJ2-5,CASSLNRRETQYF
TRBV27,TRBJ1-6,CASSRTGDNSPLHF
TRBV13,TRBJ2-1,CASSRLANEQFF
TRBV6-5,TRBJ1-6,CASSPGQGASPLHF
TRBV5-1,TRBJ1-6,CASSLGQGPSPLHF
TRBV7-9,TRBJ1-4,CSSSLSNEKLFF
TRBV5-5,TRBJ1-2,CASSLLTLYTF
TRBV9,TRBJ2-5,CASSVIAGALSETQYF